The clone carrying this T cell receptor (beta chain) appeared many times. Its antigen remains unknown. It was through 5'RACE template switching that TCR cDNA was made, with a universal primer site and UMIs added. TCRdb re-called the 5' RACE reads through MiXCR, storing one row per CDR3 protein. This sample carries about 160,000 distinct CDR3 sequences, 5.5% to 7.5% of them seen once, and the ten largest clones take more than 2%. Trimming removed 4 bases from V and 4 bases from J, with 10 bases in between. The CDR3 consists of 13 residues. The sample comes from a study of T cells after yellow fever vaccination. Study at large: Low-cell-number fractions underwent preparation using SMART-Seq v4 Ultra Low Input.

Study results and limitations: Secondary responses were weaker yet peaked faster, day 5 versus 15.

This TCR was sampled from a man between 18 and 29 years old who received the YFV17D yellow fever vaccine. V and J are TRBV23-1 and TRBJ1-1; D is uncertain. TRBV23-1 is annotated as an ORF whose role is uncertain. The sample was CD4+ T cells sorted from PBMCs, taken 5 days after the first yellow fever vaccination. The CDR3, as DNA: TGCGCCAGCAGTCCCGGCACTGGCACTGAAGCTTTCTTT. This sequence encodes CASSPGTGTEAFF.